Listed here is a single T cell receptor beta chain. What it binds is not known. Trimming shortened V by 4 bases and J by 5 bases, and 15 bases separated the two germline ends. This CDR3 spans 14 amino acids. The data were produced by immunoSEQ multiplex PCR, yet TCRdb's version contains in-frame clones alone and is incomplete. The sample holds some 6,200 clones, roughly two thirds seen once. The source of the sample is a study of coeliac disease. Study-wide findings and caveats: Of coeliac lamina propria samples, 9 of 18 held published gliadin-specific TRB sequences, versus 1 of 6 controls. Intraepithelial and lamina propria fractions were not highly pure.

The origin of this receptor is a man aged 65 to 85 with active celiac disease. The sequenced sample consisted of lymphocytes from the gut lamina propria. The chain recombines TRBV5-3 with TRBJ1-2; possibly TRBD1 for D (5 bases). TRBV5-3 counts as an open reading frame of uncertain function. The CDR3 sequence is CARSQGQGRYGYTF. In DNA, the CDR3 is TGTGCCAGAAGCCAGGGTCAGGGAAGATATGGCTACACCTTC.